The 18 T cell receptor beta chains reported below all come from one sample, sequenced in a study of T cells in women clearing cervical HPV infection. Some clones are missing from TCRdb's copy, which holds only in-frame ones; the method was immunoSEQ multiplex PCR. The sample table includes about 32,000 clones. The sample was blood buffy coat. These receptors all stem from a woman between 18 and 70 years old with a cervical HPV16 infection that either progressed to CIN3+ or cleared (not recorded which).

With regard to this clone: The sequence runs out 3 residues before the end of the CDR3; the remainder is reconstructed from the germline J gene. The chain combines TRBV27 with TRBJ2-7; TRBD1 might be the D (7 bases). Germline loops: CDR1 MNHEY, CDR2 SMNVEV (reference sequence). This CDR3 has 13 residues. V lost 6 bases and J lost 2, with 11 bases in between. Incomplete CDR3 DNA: TGTGCCAGCAGGCGGGACAGCCCCTACGAG. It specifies CASRRDSPYE. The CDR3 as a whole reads CASRRDSPYEQYF.

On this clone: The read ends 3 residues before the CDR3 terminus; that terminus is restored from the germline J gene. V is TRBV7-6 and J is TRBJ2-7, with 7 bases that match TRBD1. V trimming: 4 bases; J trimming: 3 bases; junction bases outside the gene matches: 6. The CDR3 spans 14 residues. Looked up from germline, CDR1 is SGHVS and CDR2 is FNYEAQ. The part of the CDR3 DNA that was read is TGTGCCAGCAGCTCGACAGGGAGTGGCTACGAG. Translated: CASSSTGSGYE. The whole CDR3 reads CASSSTGSGYEQYF.

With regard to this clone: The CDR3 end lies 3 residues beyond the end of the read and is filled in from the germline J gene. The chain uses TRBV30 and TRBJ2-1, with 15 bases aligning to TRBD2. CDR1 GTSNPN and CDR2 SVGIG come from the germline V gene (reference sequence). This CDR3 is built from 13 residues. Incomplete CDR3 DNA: TGTGCGTGGGGACTAGCGGGGGGTAATGAG. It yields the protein CAWGLAGGNE. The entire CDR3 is CAWGLAGGNEQFF.

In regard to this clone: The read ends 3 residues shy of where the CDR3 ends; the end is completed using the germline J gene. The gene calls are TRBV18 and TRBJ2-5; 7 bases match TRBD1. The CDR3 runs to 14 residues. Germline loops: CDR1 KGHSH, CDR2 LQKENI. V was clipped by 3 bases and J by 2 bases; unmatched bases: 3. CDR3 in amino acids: CASSPPGQQETQYF. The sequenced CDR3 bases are TGTGCCAGCTCACCCCCGGGACAGCAAGAGACC. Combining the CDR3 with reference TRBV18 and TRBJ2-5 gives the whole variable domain NAGVMQNPRHLVRRRGQEARLRCSPMKGHSHVYWYRQLPEEGLKFMVYLQKENIIDESGMPKERFSAEFPKEGPSILRIQQVVRGDSAAYFCASSPPGQQETQYFGPGTRLLVL.

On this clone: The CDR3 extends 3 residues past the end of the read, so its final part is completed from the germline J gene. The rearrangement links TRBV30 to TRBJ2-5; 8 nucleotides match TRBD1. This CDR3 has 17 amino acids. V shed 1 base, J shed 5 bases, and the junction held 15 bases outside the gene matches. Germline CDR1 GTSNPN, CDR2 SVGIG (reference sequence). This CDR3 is CAWSATTGASGMETQYF. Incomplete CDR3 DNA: TGTGCCTGGAGTGCCACGACAGGGGCTTCCGGAATGGAGACC.

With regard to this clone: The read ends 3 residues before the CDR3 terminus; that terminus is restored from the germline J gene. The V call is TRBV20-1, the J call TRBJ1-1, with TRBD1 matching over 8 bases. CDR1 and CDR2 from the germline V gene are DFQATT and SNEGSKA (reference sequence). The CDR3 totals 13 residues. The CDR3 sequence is CSARVPLQGGAFF. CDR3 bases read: TGCAGTGCTAGGGTTCCACTACAGGGGGGG.

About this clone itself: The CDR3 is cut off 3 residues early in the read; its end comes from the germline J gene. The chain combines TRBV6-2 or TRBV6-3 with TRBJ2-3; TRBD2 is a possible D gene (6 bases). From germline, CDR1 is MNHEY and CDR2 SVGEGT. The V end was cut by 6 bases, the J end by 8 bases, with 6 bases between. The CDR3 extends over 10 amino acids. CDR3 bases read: TGTGCCAGCAGGGGGGGTACG. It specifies CASRGGT. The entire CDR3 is CASRGGTQYF.

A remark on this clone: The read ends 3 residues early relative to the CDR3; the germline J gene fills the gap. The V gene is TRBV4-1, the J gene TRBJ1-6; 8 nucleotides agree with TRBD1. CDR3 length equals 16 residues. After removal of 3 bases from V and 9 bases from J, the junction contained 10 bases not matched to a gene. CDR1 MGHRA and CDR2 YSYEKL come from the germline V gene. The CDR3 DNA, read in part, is TGCGCCAGCAGCCACGCACTCCGGGACAGGAGTTCACCC. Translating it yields CASSHALRDRSSP. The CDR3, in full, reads CASSHALRDRSSPLHF.

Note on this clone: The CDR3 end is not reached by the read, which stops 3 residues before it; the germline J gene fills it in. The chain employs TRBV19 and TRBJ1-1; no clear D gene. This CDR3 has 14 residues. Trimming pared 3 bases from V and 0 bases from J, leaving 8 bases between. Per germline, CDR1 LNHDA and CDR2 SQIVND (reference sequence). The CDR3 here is CASSIQDLNTEAFF. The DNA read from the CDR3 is TGTGCCAGTAGTATCCAGGATCTGAACACTGAA.

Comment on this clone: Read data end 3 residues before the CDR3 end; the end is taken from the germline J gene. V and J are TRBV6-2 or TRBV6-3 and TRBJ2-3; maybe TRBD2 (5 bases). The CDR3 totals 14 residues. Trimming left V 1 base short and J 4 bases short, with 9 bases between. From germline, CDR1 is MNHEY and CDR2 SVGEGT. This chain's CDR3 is CASSYFRGPDTQYF. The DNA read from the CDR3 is TGTGCCAGCAGTTACTTTAGAGGGCCAGATACG.

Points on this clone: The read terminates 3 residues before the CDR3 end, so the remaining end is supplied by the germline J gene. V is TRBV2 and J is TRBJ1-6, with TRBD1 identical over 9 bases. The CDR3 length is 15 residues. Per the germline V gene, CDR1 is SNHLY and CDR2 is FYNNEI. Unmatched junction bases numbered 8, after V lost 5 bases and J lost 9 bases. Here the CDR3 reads CASSRRDRVSSPLHF. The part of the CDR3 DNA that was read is TGTGCCAGCAGTCGCAGGGACAGGGTCAGTTCACCC.

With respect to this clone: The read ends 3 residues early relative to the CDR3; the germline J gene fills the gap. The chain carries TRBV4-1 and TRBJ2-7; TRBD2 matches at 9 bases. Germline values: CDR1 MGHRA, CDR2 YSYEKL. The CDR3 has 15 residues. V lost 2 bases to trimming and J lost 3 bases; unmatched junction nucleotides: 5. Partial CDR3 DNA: TGCGCCAGCAGCCAAAACATAGCGGGGGTCTACGAG. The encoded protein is CASSQNIAGVYE. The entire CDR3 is CASSQNIAGVYEQYF.

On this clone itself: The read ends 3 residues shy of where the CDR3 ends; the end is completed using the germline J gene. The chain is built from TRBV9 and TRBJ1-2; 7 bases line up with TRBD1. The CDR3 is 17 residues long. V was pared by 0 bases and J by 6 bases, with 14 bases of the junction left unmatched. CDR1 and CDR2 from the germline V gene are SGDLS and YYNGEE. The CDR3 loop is CASSVDNRGTIPDGYTF. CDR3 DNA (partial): TGTGCCAGCAGCGTAGATAACAGGGGTACCATTCCCGATGGC.

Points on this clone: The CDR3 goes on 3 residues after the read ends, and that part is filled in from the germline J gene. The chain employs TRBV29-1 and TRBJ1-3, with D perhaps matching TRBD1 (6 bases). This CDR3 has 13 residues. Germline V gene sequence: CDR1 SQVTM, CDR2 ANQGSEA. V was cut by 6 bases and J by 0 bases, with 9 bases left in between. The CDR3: CSVTGNSGNTIYF. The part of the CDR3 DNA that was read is TGCAGCGTCACAGGGAACTCTGGAAACACC.

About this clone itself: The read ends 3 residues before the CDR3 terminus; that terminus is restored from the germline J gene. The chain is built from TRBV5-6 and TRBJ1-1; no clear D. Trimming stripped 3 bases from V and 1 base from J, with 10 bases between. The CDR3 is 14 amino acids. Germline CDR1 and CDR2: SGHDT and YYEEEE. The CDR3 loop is CASSSVRQNTEAFF. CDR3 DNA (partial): TGTGCCAGCAGCTCGGTACGACAGAACACTGAA.

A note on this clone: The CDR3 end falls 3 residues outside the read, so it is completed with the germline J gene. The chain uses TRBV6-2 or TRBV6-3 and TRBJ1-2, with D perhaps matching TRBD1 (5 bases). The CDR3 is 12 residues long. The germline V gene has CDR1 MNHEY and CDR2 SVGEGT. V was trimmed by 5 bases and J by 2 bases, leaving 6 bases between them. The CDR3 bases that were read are TGTGCCAGCAGTGACAGAAACTATGGC. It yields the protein CASSDRNYG. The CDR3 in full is CASSDRNYGYTF.

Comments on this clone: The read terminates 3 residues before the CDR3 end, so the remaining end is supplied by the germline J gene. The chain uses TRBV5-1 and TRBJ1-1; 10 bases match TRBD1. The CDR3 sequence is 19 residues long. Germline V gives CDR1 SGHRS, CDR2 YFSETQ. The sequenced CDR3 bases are TGCGCCAGCAGCCCCAAGGCCGACAGGGGGCTTATGCCCCAGATAGAA. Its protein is CASSPKADRGLMPQIE. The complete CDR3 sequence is CASSPKADRGLMPQIEAFF.

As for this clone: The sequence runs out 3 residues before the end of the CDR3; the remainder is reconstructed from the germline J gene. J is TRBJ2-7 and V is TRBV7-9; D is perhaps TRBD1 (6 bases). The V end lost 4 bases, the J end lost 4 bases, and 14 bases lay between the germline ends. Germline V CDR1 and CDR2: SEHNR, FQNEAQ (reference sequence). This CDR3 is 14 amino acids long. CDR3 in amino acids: CASSSGGQLYEQYF. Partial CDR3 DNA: TGTGCCAGCAGCTCCGGAGGACAGCTTTACGAG.